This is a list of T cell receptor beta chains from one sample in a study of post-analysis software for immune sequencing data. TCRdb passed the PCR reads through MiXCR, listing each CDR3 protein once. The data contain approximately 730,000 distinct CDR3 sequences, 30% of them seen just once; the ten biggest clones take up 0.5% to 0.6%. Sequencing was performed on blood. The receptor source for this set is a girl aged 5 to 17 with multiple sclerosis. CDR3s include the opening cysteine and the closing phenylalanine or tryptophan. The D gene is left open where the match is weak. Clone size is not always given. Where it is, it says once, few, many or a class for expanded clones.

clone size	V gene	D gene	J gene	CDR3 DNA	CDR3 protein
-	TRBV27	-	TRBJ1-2	TGTGCCAGCCCGGGGGATGGCTACACCTTC	CASPGDGYTF
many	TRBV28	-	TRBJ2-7	TGTGCCAGCAGTTTTCAGGGTTCCCACGAGCAGTACTTC	CASSFQGSHEQYF
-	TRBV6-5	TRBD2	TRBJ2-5	TGTGCCAGCAAGACTAGCGGGGGGCCTTTCCAAGAGACCCAGTACTTC	CASKTSGGPFQETQYF
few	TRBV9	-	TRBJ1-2	TGTGCCACCTTAAGGGCGGGCGGCTACACCTTC	CATLRAGGYTF
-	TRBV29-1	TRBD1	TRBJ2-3	TGCAGCGTCCGACCAGGGGGTAGCACAGATACGCGGTATTTT	CSVRPGGSTDTRYF
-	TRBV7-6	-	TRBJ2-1	TGTGCCAGCACCCCCGGACCTATGGGGATTGAGCAGTTCTTC	CASTPGPMGIEQFF
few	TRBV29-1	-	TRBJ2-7	TGCAGCGTTGGGGGGACGCGAGGGGAGCAGTACTTC	CSVGGTRGEQYF
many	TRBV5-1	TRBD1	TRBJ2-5	TGCGCCAGCAGCCCGGCTACGGGACAGCATCAAGAGACCCAGTACTTC	CASSPATGQHQETQYF
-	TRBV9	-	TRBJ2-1	TGTGCCAGCAGCATCGACAGTACGAGCTCCTACAATGAGCAGTTCTTC	CASSIDSTSSYNEQFF
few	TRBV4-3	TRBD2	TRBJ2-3	TGCGCCAGCAGCCAAGATTGTCGGAGGGAGGGCCCGAAAGATACGCAGTATTTT	CASSQDCRREGPKDTQYF
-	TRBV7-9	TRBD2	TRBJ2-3	TGTGCCAGCAGCAAAGCGGGAGCGCGCACAGATACGCAGTATTTT	CASSKAGARTDTQYF
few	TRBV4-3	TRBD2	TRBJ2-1	TGCGCCAGCAGCTCGAGCGGGAGGGTATACAATGAGCAGTTCTTC	CASSSSGRVYNEQFF
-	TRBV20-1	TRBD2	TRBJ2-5	TGCAGGGCTAGAATGGGGGGGGGGACCCAGTACTTC	CRARMGGGTQYF
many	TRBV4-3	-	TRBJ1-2	TGCGCCAGCAGCCAAGATCTACCGTGGGATGGCTACACCTTC	CASSQDLPWDGYTF
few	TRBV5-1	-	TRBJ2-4	TGCGCCAGGAACCAGGGGTGGGGGAAGAAAAACATTCAGTACTTC	CARNQGWGKKNIQYF
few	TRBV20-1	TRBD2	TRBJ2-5	TGCAGTACGCGGGAGCGGGGGTCCCAAGAGACCCAGTACTTC	CSTRERGSQETQYF
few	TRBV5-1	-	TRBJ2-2	TGCGCCAGCAGCTTGGAGGGGCGGGGCGCAGCCGGGGAGCTGTTTTTT	CASSLEGRGAAGELFF
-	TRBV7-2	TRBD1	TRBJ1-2	TGTGCCAGCAGCTTAGAGGCAGGGACAGGGCATGGCTACACCTTC	CASSLEAGTGHGYTF
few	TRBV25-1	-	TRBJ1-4	TGTGCCAGCAGTGATCAGGGACGCGAAAAACTGTTTTTT	CASSDQGREKLFF
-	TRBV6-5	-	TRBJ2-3	TGTGCCAGCAGTTACTCGCCGGTCGGGCTAAGCGCGCAGTATTTT	CASSYSPVGLSAQYF
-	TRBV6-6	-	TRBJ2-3	TGTGCCAGCAGTTACGATGTCCTTGGTAGCACAGATACGCAGTATTTT	CASSYDVLGSTDTQYF
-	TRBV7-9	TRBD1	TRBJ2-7	TGTGCCAGCAGAAAAACAGGGGATCGCGAGCAGTACTTC	CASRKTGDREQYF
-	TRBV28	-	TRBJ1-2	TGTGCCAGCAGTTTAGACTACACGGGCGGCTACACCTTC	CASSLDYTGGYTF
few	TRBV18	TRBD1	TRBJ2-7	TGTGCCAGCTCACAACGGGACAGGGGTGCCCACGAGCAGTACTTC	CASSQRDRGAHEQYF
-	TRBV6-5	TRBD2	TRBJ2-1	TGTGCCAGCACCGGGAGAAGCGGGGGTGAGCAGTTCTTC	CASTGRSGGEQFF
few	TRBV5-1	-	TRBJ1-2	TGCGCCAGCAGCTTGGATAGGGTACGTGGCTACACCTTC	CASSLDRVRGYTF
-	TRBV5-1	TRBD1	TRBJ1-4	TGCGCCAGCAGCTTGGGCACCGGGACAGGACGTTTGGGTAATGAAAAACTGTTTTTT	CASSLGTGTGRLGNEKLFF
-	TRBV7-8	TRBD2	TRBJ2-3	TGTGCCAGCAGCCCCCGAGGGAGCGGGACTGATACGCAGTATTTT	CASSPRGSGTDTQYF
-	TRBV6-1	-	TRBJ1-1	TGTGCCAGCAGTGGATCGGGACATCTCTTCGGTGAAGCTTTCTTT	CASSGSGHLFGEAFF
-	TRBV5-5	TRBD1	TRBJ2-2	TGTGCCAGCAGCTGGGGACAGGGGAGGAACACCGGGGAGCTGTTTTTT	CASSWGQGRNTGELFF
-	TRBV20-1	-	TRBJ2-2	TGCAGTGCTAGAGATTGGCGTTCCGGGGAGCTGTTTTTT	CSARDWRSGELFF
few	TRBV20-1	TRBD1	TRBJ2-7	TGCAGTGCTAGCGGACAGGGACCCCAAACCCAGTACTTC	CSASGQGPQTQYF
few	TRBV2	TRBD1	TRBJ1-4	TGTGCCACCAGGACCGGGACAGGGGGTGAAAAACTGTTTTTT	CATRTGTGGEKLFF
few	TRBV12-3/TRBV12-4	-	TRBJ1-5	TGTGCCAGCAGCCAGAGACTGTCGGATCAGCCCCAGCATTTT	CASSQRLSDQPQHF
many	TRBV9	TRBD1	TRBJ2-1	TGTGCCAGCAGCACCCCGGGACAGGGACCCAATGAGCAGTTCTTC	CASSTPGQGPNEQFF